This T cell receptor beta chain was recorded in a study of blood T cell repertoires in COVID-19. About the study: The samples span acute and convalescent COVID-19 from the United States, Italy and Spain. The analysed material was cDNA or gDNA that came from T cells, B-cell-depleted T cells, or PBMCs.

The CDR3 consists of 14 residues. V gave up 5 bases and J gave up 4 bases, with 11 bases separating them. CDR1 SNHLY and CDR2 FYNNEI come from the germline V gene. In the authors' workflow: The assay estimated nucleated cells by amplifying reference gene primers. The table came from immunoSEQ multiplex PCR; TCRdb's copy has only in-frame clones and leaves some out. V and J calls and clone size follow that table, whereas D and trimming were derived from the DNA. Of roughly 230,000 clones in the sample, about 85% were seen once. The sample consisted of peripheral blood. The source of this sequence is a woman aged 55-69 years with active or convalescent COVID-19. The chain uses TRBV2 and TRBJ1-4; D not certain. The CDR3 nucleotides read TGTGCCAGCAGTATCTTCGCGGGTAATGAAAAACTGTTTTTT. Translation gives CASSIFAGNEKLFF.